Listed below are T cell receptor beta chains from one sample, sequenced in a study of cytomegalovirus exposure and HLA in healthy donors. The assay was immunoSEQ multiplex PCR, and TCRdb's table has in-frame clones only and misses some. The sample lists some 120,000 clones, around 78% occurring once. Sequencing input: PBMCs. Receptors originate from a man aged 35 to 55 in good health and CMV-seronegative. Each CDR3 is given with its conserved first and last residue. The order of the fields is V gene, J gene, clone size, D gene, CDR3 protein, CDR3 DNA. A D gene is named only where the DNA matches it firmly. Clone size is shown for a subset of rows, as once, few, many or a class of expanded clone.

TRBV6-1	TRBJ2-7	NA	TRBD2	CASSEPGLAGGYEQYF	TGTGCCAGCAGTGAACCTGGACTAGCGGGGGGGTACGAGCAGTACTTC
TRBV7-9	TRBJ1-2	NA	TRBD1	CASSTTGGDYGYTF	TGTGCCAGCAGCACGACAGGGGGCGATTACGGCTACACCTTC
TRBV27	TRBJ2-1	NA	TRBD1	CASSPGTGAGNEQFF	TGTGCCAGCAGCCCCGGGACAGGGGCGGGGAATGAGCAGTTCTTC
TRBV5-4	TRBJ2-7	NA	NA	CASSLPRAPLAGEQYF	TGTGCCAGCAGCTTACCGCGGGCCCCTCTTGCGGGTGAGCAGTACTTC
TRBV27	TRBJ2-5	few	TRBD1	CASSPNRGGETQYF	TGTGCCAGCAGTCCCAACAGGGGCGGGGAGACCCAGTACTTC
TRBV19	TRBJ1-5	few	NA	CASSMERSQPQHF	TGTGCCAGTAGTATGGAAAGGAGTCAGCCCCAGCATTTT
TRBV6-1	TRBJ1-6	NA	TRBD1	CASRETGGGPYNSPLHF	TGTGCCAGCAGGGAAACAGGGGGCGGACCCTATAATTCACCCCTCCACTTT
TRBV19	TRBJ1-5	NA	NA	CASILGGGSNQPQHF	TGTGCCAGTATTTTGGGGGGAGGCAGCAATCAGCCCCAGCATTTT
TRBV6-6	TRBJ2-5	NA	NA	CASSPGPTSVTQYF	TGTGCCAGCAGTCCCGGCCCGACTAGTGTGACCCAGTACTTC
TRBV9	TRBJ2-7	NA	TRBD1	CASSTRSGQGSEQYF	TGTGCCAGCAGCACCCGTTCGGGACAGGGATCCGAGCAGTACTTC
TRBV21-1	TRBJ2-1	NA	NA	CASRGLEGRSSNEQFF	TGTGCCAGCAGGGGTTTGGAGGGGAGAAGCAGCAATGAGCAGTTCTTC
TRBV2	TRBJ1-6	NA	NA	CASSEGTGDGDLHF	TGTGCCAGCAGTGAAGGGACCGGGGATGGTGACCTCCACTTT
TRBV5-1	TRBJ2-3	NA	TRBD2	CASSLGLVARTDTQYF	TGCGCCAGCAGTCTGGGACTAGTTGCTCGCACAGATACGCAGTATTTT
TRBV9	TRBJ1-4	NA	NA	CASSEDPSTGEKLFF	TGTGCCAGCAGCGAGGACCCATCCACGGGGGAAAAACTGTTTTTT
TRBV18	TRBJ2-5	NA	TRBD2	CASSPLTSGTLETQYF	TGTGCCAGCTCACCTTTGACTAGCGGGACATTGGAGACCCAGTACTTC
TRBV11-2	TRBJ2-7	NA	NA	CASSSNSRGPYEQYF	TGTGCCAGCAGCTCGAATAGCAGGGGCCCCTACGAGCAGTACTTC
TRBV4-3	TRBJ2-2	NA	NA	CASSQDGSLSTGELFF	TGCGCCAGCAGCCAAGACGGGAGTTTATCCACCGGGGAGCTGTTTTTT
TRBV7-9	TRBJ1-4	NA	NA	CASSLSVEKLFF	TGTGCCAGCAGCTTATCGGTTGAAAAACTGTTTTTT
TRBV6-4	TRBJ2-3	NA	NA	CASSEVAESTDTQYF	TGTGCCAGCAGTGAAGTAGCAGAAAGCACAGATACGCAGTATTTT
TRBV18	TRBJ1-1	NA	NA	CASSLSRVSDTEAFF	TGTGCCAGCTCGCTATCCCGGGTTTCGGACACTGAAGCTTTCTTT
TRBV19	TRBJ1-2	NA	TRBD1	CASRAGQETTGYTF	TGTGCCAGTAGGGCCGGACAGGAAACAACTGGCTACACCTTC
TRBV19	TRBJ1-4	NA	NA	CASSETGTRLMKLFF	TGTGCCAGTAGTGAAACCGGGACAAGACTTATGAAACTGTTTTTT